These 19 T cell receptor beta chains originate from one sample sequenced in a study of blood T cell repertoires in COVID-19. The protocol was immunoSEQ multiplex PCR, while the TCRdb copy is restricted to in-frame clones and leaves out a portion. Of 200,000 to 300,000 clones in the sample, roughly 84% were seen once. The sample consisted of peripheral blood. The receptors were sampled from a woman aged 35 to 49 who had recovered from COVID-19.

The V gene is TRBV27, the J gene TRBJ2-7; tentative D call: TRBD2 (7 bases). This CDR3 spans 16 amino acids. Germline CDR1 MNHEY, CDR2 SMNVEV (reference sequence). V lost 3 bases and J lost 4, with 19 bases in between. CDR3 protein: CASSFGGGGARYEQYF. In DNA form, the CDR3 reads TGTGCCAGCAGTTTTGGGGGAGGGGGGGCGCGTTACGAGCAGTACTTC.

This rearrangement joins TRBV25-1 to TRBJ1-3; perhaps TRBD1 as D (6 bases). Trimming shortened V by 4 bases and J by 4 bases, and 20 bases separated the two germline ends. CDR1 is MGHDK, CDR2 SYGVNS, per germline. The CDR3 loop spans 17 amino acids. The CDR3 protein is CASSGLNQGFKGNTIYF. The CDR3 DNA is TGTGCCAGCAGTGGGTTGAACCAGGGGTTTAAGGGAAACACCATATATTTT.

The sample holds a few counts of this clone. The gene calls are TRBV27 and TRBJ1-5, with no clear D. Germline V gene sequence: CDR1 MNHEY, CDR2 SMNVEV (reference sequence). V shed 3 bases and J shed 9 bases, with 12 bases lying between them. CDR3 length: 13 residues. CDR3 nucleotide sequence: TGTGCCAGCAGTTTTGACGTGGGCAGGCCCCAGCATTTT. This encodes CASSFDVGRPQHF.

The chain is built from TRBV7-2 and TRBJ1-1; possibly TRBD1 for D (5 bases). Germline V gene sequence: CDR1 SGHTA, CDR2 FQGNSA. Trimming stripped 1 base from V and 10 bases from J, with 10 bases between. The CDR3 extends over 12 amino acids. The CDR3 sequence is CASSLDAGSAFF. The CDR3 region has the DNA TGTGCCAGCAGCTTAGACGCAGGGTCAGCTTTCTTT.

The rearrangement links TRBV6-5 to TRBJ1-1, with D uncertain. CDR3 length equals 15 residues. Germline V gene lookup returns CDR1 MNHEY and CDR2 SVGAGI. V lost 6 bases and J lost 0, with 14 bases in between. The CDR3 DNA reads TGTGCCAGCAGAGACCTTGGTAGCCTGAACACTGAAGCTTTCTTT. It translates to CASRDLGSLNTEAFF.

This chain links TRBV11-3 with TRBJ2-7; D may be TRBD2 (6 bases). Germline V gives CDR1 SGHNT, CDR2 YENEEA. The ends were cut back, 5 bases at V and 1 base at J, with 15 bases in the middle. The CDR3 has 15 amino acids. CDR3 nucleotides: TGTGCCAGCAGCCGTAGTACCGGGACTTCCTACGAGCAGTACTTC. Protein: CASSRSTGTSYEQYF.

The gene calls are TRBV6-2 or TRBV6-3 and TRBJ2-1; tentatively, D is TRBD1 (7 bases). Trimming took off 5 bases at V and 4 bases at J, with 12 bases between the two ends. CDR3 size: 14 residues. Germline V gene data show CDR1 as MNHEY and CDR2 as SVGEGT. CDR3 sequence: CASSTGDLYNEQFF. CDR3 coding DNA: TGTGCCAGCAGTACAGGGGACTTATACAATGAGCAGTTCTTC.

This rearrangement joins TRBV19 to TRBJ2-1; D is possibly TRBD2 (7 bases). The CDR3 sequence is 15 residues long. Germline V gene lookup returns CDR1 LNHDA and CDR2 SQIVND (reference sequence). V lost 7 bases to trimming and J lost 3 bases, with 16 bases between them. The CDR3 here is CASTIGRGGYNEQFF. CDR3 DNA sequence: TGTGCCAGTACCATCGGTAGGGGGGGCTACAATGAGCAGTTCTTC.

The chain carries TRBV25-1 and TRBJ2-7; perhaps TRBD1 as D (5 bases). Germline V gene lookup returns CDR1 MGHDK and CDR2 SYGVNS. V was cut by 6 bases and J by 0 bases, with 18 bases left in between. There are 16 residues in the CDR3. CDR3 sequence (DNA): TGTGCCAGCAGCAGGGTGGGGCAGGGCTTCTCCTACGAGCAGTACTTC. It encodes CASSRVGQGFSYEQYF.

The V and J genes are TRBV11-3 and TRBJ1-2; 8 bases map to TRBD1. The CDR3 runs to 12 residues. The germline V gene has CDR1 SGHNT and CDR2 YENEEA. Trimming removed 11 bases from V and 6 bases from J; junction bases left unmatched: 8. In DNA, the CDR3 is TGTGCCCCCGTCAGGGGGCGGCATGGCTACACCTTC. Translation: CAPVRGRHGYTF.

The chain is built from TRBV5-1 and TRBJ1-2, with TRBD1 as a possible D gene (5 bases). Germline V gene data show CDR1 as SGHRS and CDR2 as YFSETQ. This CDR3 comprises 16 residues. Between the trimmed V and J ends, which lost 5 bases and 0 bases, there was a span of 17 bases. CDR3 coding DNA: TGCGCCAGCAGTGCGTCGGCCGACAGATCTAACTATGGCTACACCTTC. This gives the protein CASSASADRSNYGYTF.

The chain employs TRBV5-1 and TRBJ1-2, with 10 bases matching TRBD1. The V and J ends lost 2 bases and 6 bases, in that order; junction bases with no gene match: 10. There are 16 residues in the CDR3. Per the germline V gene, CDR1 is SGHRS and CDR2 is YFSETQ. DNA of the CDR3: TGCGCCAGCAGCTTACTCCCCGCGGGACAGGGGCATGGCTACACCTTC. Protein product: CASSLLPAGQGHGYTF. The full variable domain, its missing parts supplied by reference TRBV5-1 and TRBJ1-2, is KAGVTQTPRYLIKTRGQQVTLSCSPISGHRSVSWYQQTPGQGLQFLFEYFSETQRNKGNFPGRFSGRQFSNSRSEMNVSTLELGDSALYLCASSLLPAGQGHGYTFGSGTRLTVV.

CDR3 protein: CAWSAGDRYNQPQHF. DNA of the CDR3: TGTGCCTGGAGTGCAGGGGACAGATACAATCAGCCCCAGCATTTT. V is TRBV30 and J is TRBJ1-5; 7 positions agree with TRBD1. The CDR3 spans 15 residues. CDR1 GTSNPN and CDR2 SVGIG come from the germline V gene (reference sequence). The ends lost 1 base at V and 3 bases at J; junction bases unmatched: 6.

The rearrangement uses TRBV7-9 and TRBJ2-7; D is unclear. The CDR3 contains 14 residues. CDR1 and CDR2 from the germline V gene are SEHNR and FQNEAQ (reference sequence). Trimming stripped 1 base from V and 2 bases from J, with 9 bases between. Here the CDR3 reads CASSLELLTYEQYF. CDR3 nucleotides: TGTGCCAGCAGCTTAGAACTGCTCACCTACGAGCAGTACTTC.

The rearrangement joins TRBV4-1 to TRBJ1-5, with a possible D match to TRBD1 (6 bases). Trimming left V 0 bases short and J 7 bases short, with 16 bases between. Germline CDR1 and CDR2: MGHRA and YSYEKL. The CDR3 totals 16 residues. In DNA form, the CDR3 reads TGCGCCAGCAGCCAAGAAGCAGGGGAAGTCGGACAGCCCCAGCATTTT. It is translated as CASSQEAGEVGQPQHF.

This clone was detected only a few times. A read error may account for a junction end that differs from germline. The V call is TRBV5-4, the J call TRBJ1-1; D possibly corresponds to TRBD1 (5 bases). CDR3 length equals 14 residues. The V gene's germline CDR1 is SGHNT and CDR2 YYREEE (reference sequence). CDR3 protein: CASRARGMNTEAFF. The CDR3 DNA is TGTGCCAGCAGGGCAAGGGGAATGAATACTGAAGCTTTCTTT.

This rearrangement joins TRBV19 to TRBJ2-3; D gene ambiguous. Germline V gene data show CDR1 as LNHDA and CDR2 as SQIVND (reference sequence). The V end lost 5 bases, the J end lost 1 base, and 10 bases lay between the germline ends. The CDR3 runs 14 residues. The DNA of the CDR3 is TGTGCCAGTAGTTCCTCGAGAGGCACAGATACGCAGTATTTT. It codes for CASSSSRGTDTQYF.

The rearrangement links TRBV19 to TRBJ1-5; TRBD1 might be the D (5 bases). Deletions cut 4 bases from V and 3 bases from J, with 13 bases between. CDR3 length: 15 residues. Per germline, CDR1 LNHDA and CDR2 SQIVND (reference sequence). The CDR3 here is CASSRPQGNNQPQHF. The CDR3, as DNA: TGTGCCAGTAGTAGACCGCAGGGTAACAATCAGCCCCAGCATTTT.

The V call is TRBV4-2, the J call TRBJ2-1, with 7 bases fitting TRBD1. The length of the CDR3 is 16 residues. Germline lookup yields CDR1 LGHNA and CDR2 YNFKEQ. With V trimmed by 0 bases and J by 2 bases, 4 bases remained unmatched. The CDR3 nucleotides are TGTGCCAGCAGCCAAGATAGGGACAGAACCTACAATGAGCAGTTCTTC. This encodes CASSQDRDRTYNEQFF.